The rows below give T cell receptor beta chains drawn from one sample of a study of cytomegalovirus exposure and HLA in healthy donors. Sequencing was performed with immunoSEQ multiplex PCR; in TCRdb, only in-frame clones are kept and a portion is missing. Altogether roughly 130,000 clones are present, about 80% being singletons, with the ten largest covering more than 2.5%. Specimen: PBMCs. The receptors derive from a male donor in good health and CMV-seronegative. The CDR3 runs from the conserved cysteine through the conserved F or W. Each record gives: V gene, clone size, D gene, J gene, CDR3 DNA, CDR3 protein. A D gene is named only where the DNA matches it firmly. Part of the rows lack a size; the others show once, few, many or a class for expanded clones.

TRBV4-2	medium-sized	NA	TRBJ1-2	TGTGCCAGCGGGCAGGGTCATAACTATGGCTACACCTTC	CASGQGHNYGYTF
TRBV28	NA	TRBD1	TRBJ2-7	TGTGCCAGCAGTTCCCCCCTCGGACAGGGACATTCGTACGAGCAGTACTTC	CASSSPLGQGHSYEQYF
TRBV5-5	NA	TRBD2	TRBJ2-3	TGTGCCAGCACCTCCTACAAGGGACTAGCGGGAGATACGCAGTATTTT	CASTSYKGLAGDTQYF
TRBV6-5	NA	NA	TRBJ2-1	TGTGCCAGCAGTTCCAGACTAGTTAATGAGCAGTTCTTC	CASSSRLVNEQFF
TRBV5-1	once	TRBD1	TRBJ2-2	TGCGCCAGCAGCGCGGGGACAGGGGCCCCCGGGGAGCTGTTTTTT	CASSAGTGAPGELFF
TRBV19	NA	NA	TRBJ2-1	TGTGCCAGTAGTATAGGACTAGTGTACAATGAGCAGTTCTTC	CASSIGLVYNEQFF
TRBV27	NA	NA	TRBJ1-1	TGTGCCAGCACCCTGCGGGACGGGAACACTGAAGCTTTCTTT	CASTLRDGNTEAFF
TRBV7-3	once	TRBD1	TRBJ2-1	TGTGCCAGCAGCTTAAGGACAGGCGAGCAGTTCTTC	CASSLRTGEQFF
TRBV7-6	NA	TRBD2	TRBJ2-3	TGTGCCAGCAGCTTAGGCCCGACAGGGACTAGCGGGGTTAGCACAGATACGCAGTATTTT	CASSLGPTGTSGVSTDTQYF
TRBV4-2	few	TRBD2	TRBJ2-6	TGTGCCAGCAGCCCCGGGGGGGGCGATGGGGCCAACGGCCTGACTTTC	CASSPGGGDGANGLTF
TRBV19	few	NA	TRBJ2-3	TGTGCCAGTATCAGGACAGGCACAGATACGCAGTATTTT	CASIRTGTDTQYF
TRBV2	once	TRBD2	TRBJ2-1	TGTGCCAGCAGAGGATCCGGGACTAGCGGGGGCTCCTACAATGAGCAGTTCTTC	CASRGSGTSGGSYNEQFF
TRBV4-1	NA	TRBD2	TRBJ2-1	TGCGCCAGCAGCTCACTAGCGGGAGTCTCCTACAATGAGCAGTTCTTC	CASSSLAGVSYNEQFF
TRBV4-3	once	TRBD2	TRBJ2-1	TGCGCCAGCAGCCAAGAGATAGCGGGGGGAATTAATGAGCAGTTCTTC	CASSQEIAGGINEQFF
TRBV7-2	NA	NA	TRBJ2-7	TGTGCCAGCAGCTCCCCACAGGGATACGAGCAGTACTTC	CASSSPQGYEQYF
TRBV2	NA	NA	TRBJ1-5	TGTGCCAGCAAAGATAACAGAGGCAATCAGCCCCAGCATTTT	CASKDNRGNQPQHF
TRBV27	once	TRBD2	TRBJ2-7	TGTGCCAGCAGTTTCCTCGGACTAGCGGCCCTGTACGAGCAGTACTTC	CASSFLGLAALYEQYF
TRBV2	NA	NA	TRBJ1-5	TGTGCCAGCAGTGACCTAAATCAGCCCCAGCATTTT	CASSDLNQPQHF
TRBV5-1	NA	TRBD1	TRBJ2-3	TGCGCCAGCAGCCTGCCTTTGACAGGGAGTCAGTCAGATACGCAGTATTTT	CASSLPLTGSQSDTQYF
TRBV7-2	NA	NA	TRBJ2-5	TGTGCCAGCAGCCGGGAGACCAGGTGGGAGACCCAGTACTTC	CASSRETRWETQYF
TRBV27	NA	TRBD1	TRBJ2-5	TGTGCCAGCAGTTCTGACAGGGGGCGAGAGACCCAGTACTTC	CASSSDRGRETQYF
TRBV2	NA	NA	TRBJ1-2	TGTGCCAGCAGTGAATTACATTTTAGGACTGAACACTATGGCTACACCTTC	CASSELHFRTEHYGYTF
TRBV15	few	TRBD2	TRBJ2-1	TGTGCCACCAGTGCTAGCGGACCCGCCAGTGAGCAGTTCTTC	CATSASGPASEQFF
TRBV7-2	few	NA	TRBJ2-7	TGTGCCAGCAGCTTAGGGGGGCGGGTTAGCTCCTACGAGCAGTACTTC	CASSLGGRVSSYEQYF
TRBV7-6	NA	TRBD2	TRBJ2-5	TGTGCCAGCAGCTTCGGACTAGCGGGAGCAGGAGAGACCCAGTACTTC	CASSFGLAGAGETQYF
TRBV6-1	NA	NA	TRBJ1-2	TGTGCCAGCAGTGTACAAAGACAGTCCTATGGCTACACCTTC	CASSVQRQSYGYTF
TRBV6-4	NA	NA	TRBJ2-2	TGTGCCAGCAGTGACCTTAGCGGTTCCGGGGAGCTGTTTTTT	CASSDLSGSGELFF
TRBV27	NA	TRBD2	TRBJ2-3	TGTGCCAGCAGTCTAGCGGGGCGGGGGCCAGATACGCAGTATTTT	CASSLAGRGPDTQYF
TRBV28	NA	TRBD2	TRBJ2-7	TGTACCAGCTCACTAGCGGGAGGATCAAGCTCCTACGAGCAGTACTTC	CTSSLAGGSSSYEQYF
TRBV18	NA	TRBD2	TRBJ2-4	TGTGCCAGCTCACCACAGGTTTTCGGGAGGAACATTCAGTACTTC	CASSPQVFGRNIQYF
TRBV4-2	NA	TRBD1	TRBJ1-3	TGTGCCAGCAGCCCCCCCCTAGGGGGCGGAAACACCATATATTTT	CASSPPLGGGNTIYF
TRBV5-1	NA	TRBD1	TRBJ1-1	TGCGCCAGCAGCCCGGACAGGCCGAACACTGAAGCTTTCTTT	CASSPDRPNTEAFF
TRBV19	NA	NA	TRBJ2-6	TGTGCCAGTAGTATACTTACAGGGTCTGGGGCCAACGTCCTGACTTTC	CASSILTGSGANVLTF
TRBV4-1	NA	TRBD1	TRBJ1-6	TGCGCCAGCAGCCAAAGGGGACAGGCTACCTCCACCTATAATTCACCCCTCCACTTT	CASSQRGQATSTYNSPLHF
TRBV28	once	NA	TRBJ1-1	TGTGCCAGCAGTCCCAGACACGTGATTAAAGCTTTCTTT	CASSPRHVIKAFF
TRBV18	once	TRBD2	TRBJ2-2	TGTGCCAGCTCACCACGACTAGCGGGAGGGAACACCGGGGAGCTGTTTTTT	CASSPRLAGGNTGELFF
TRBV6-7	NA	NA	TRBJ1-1	TGTGCCAGCAGTTACTCGGGGCGTAGAACTGAAGCTTTCTTT	CASSYSGRRTEAFF
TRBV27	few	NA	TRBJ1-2	TGTGCCAGCAGTAACCAGGGGAACTATGGCTACACCTTC	CASSNQGNYGYTF
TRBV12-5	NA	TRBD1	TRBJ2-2	TGTGCTAGTGGTTTGTGGTTAGCAGGGGGTACCGGGGAGCTGTTTTTT	CASGLWLAGGTGELFF
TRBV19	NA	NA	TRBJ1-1	TGTGCCAGTAGTAACGACATTCGCACTGAAGCTTTCTTT	CASSNDIRTEAFF
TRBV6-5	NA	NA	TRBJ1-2	TGTGCCAGCAGTTACTCCCGGACAGCTAACTATGGCTACACCTTC	CASSYSRTANYGYTF
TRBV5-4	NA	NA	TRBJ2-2	TGTGCCAGCAGCCCTCCGGGAACCGGGGAGCTGTTTTTT	CASSPPGTGELFF
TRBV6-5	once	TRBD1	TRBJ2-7	TGTGCCAGCAGCCCGACCTGGGACAGTGAGCAGTACTTC	CASSPTWDSEQYF
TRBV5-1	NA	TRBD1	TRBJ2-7	TGCGCCAGCAGCTTGGGACAGGGGGCCTCTCAGGACGAGCAGTACTTC	CASSLGQGASQDEQYF
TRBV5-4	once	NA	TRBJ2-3	TGTGCCAGCAGCCCGAGCGGAGATACGCAGTATTTT	CASSPSGDTQYF
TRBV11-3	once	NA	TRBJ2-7	TGTGCCAGCAGCTCTACGGGTTCGGGAGAGCAGTACTTC	CASSSTGSGEQYF
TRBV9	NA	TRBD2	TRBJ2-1	TGTGCCAGCAGCGTAGACCTAGCGGGGGGGCATGAGCAGTTCTTC	CASSVDLAGGHEQFF
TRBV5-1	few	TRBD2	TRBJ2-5	TGCGCCAGCAGCTTGTTAGCGGGGGGTGAGACCCAGTACTTC	CASSLLAGGETQYF
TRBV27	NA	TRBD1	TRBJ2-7	TGTGCCAGCAGTTTCTCGACAGGGGGGTCCTACGAGCAGTACTTC	CASSFSTGGSYEQYF
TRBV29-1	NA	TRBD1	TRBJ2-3	TGCAGCGGCCGACAGGGGGCGAGACCAGATACGCAGTATTTT	CSGRQGARPDTQYF
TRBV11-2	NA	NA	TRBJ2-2	TGTGCCAGCAGCTTATCGCGGGGGAACACCGGGGAGCTGTTTTTT	CASSLSRGNTGELFF
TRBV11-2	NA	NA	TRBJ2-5	TGTGCCAGCAGCTTATGGGCAGAGACCCAGTACTTC	CASSLWAETQYF
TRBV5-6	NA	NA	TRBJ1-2	TGTGCCAGCAGCCAAAGGGGGGGGGACTATGGCTACACCTTC	CASSQRGGDYGYTF
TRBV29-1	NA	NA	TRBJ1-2	TGCAGCGTTGAAAGGGGAGGGGGTGGCTACACCTTC	CSVERGGGGYTF
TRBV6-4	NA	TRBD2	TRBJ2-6	TGTGCCAGCAGTGTGGCGGGGGATCTCCCTGGGGCCAACGTCCTGACTTTC	CASSVAGDLPGANVLTF
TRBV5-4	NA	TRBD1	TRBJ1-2	TGTGCCAGCACCGACAGGGCTGCTAACTATGGCTACACCTTC	CASTDRAANYGYTF
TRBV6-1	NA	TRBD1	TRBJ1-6	TGTGCCAGCAAGGACAGGGAATCCTCACCCCTCCACTTT	CASKDRESSPLHF
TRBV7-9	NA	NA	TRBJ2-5	TGTGCCAGCAGCTTTCAGGCCCAAGAGACCCAGTACTTC	CASSFQAQETQYF
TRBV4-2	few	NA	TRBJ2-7	TGTGCCAGCAGCCAAGATGAGGGGGGGCCCGGCGAGCAGTACTTC	CASSQDEGGPGEQYF
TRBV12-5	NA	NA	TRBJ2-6	TGTGCTAGTGGTTCCGCGTTCTCTGGGGCCAACGTCCTGACTTTC	CASGSAFSGANVLTF